The 30 T cell receptor beta chains below all came from one sample that was sequenced in a study of T cells in Graves' hyperthyroidism and ophthalmopathy. RNA transcripts yielded amplified TCR beta CDR3 regions. The HTBI primer set served for first-round RT-PCR of the TCR CDR3. MiXCR, applied by TCRdb to the multiplex PCR reads, yields one record per CDR3 protein. The table shows roughly 250,000 distinct CDR3 sequences, with approximately 20% occurring only once. The specimen was blood. The receptors were gathered from a man aged 30 to 39 with Graves' ophthalmopathy.

In this sample, this clonotype turned up many times. V usage is TRBV20-1 and J usage is TRBJ1-2, with 8 bases lining up with TRBD1. The CDR3 contains 13 residues. Germline V CDR1 and CDR2: DFQATT, SNEGSKA (reference sequence). With V trimmed by 5 bases and J by 9 bases, 11 bases remained unmatched. The CDR3 nucleotides read TGCAGTGCTGAAAGACAGGGGACTACTAGCTACACCTTC. It encodes CSAERQGTTSYTF.

This clonotype was picked up a small number of times. The rearrangement links TRBV6-5 to TRBJ2-2, with D possibly matching TRBD1 (5 bases). The CDR3 extends over 15 amino acids. The V end was cut by 2 bases, the J end by 1 base, with 8 bases between. Germline CDR1 reads MNHEY; CDR2 reads SVGAGI. For the CDR3, the DNA is TGTGCCAGCAGTTACGGACACCTGAACACCGGGGAGCTGTTTTTT. Translating it yields CASSYGHLNTGELFF.

This chain connects TRBV19 to TRBJ2-7, with TRBD2 matching 7 bases. The CDR3 is made up of 16 amino acids. Looked up from germline, CDR1 is LNHDA and CDR2 is SQIVND (reference sequence). After removal of 9 bases from V and 0 bases from J, the junction contained 14 bases not matched to a gene. In DNA form, the CDR3 reads TGTGCCAGCCGAAGAGCGGCGGGGGAGCTCTCCTACGAGCAGTACTTC. Protein: CASRRAAGELSYEQYF.

The chain combines TRBV3-1 with TRBJ2-7, with 9 positions matching TRBD2. Germline V gene data show CDR1 as LGHDT and CDR2 as YNNKEL (reference sequence). The junction had 5 bases not matched to a gene; V was cut back by 1 base and J by 4 bases. The CDR3 length is 15 residues. DNA for the CDR3: TGTGCCAGCAGCCAAGCCGGACTAGCGAAATACGAGCAGTACTTC. Translated: CASSQAGLAKYEQYF.

To note about this clonotype: One end of the junction varies from germline; a read error may be responsible. V gene TRBV6-6 combines with J gene TRBJ1-5, with D possibly TRBD1 on 5 matching bases. The CDR3 covers 22 residues. Germline V CDR1 and CDR2: MNHNY, SVGAGI (reference sequence). The CDR3 DNA follows: TGTGCCAGCAATTACTCGAGGGGATCGGCTGGCAGGGAAGGCCATAGCAATCAGCCCCAGCATTTT. This codes for CASNYSRGSAGREGHSNQPQHF.

This clonotype was counted a few times. This chain uses TRBV7-9 with TRBJ2-7; D is unclear. The CDR3 extends over 15 amino acids. Germline CDR1 is SEHNR and CDR2 is FQNEAQ (reference sequence). V was trimmed by 4 bases and J by 4 bases, leaving 17 bases between them. Here the CDR3 reads CASSWKGMVSYEQYF. DNA for the CDR3: TGTGCCAGCAGCTGGAAAGGGATGGTCTCTTACGAGCAGTACTTC.

This clonotype has a count of ten or more. The rearrangement uses TRBV28 and TRBJ1-2; no clear D gene. Germline CDR1 reads MDHEN; CDR2 reads SYDVKM. The CDR3 runs 12 residues. Trimming took 6 bases from V and 6 from J, leaving 11 bases between them. The CDR3 sequence: CASSRRLDGYTF. The CDR3 nucleotides are TGTGCCAGCAGCCGCAGATTGGATGGCTACACCTTC.

The V call is TRBV20-1, the J call TRBJ2-3; no clear D. Germline V gene data show CDR1 as DFQATT and CDR2 as SNEGSKA (reference sequence). This CDR3 has 14 amino acids. The V end was cut by 3 bases, the J end by 2 bases, with 12 bases between. CDR3 sequence reads: CSARFPGLTDTQYF. In DNA, the CDR3 is TGCAGTGCTAGGTTCCCGGGCCTCACAGATACGCAGTATTTT.

This clonotype was recorded once. This CDR3 is CAWRMGQTNTEAFF. CDR3 nucleotide sequence: TGTGCCTGGAGGATGGGACAGACGAACACTGAAGCTTTCTTT. The chain couples TRBV30 to TRBJ1-1; 7 bases agree with TRBD1. CDR1 GTSNPN and CDR2 SVGIG come from the germline V gene (reference sequence). This CDR3 is built from 14 residues. Germline trimming cut 3 bases from V and 1 base from J; bases unmatched to any gene: 5.

The chain joins TRBV30 to TRBJ2-3; 7 bases fit TRBD2. Trimming at V came to 0 bases and at J to 4 bases, leaving 7 bases not matched to a gene. CDR3 length: 15 amino acids. Germline CDR1 and CDR2: GTSNPN and SVGIG (reference sequence). The CDR3 DNA follows: TGTGCCTGGAGTGTTGAAGCGGGATGGGCAGATACGCAGTATTTT. Its protein is CAWSVEAGWADTQYF.

This chain joins TRBV9 and TRBJ2-7, with TRBD1 identical over 9 bases. J lost 0 bases, V lost 4 bases, and 8 bases had no gene match. This CDR3 has 16 amino acids. CDR1 and CDR2 from the germline V gene are SGDLS and YYNGEE. CDR3 DNA sequence: TGTGCCAGCAGCCCAGACCGGACAGGGGCCTCCTACGAGCAGTACTTC. Its protein product is CASSPDRTGASYEQYF.

V usage is TRBV7-9 and J usage is TRBJ1-1, with D unresolved. CDR1 is SEHNR, CDR2 FQNEAQ, per germline (reference sequence). The V end lost 4 bases, the J end lost 0 bases, and 6 bases lay between the germline ends. The CDR3 covers 13 residues. DNA of the CDR3: TGTGCCAGCAGCTCAGTTGTGAACACTGAAGCTTTCTTT. Translating it yields CASSSVVNTEAFF.

This clonotype was found many times. The V call is TRBV19, the J call TRBJ2-3, with 8 bases identical to TRBD1. The CDR3 totals 15 residues. Germline lookup yields CDR1 LNHDA and CDR2 SQIVND (reference sequence). V lost 5 bases and J lost 2; bases outside the gene matches: 6. CDR3 sequence (DNA): TGTGCCAGTAGTCCCAGGGGGCGGTTCACAGATACGCAGTATTTT. Residues: CASSPRGRFTDTQYF.

The J gene is TRBJ2-7, the V gene TRBV6-1; the match to TRBD1 covers 8 bases. Germline loops: CDR1 MNHNS, CDR2 SASEGT. Trimming cost V 2 bases and J 3 bases; bases outside gene matches: 15. This CDR3 contains 18 residues. CDR3 amino acids: CASSEIPGTGGKGYEQYF. The DNA of the CDR3 is TGTGCCAGCAGTGAAATCCCCGGAACAGGGGGAAAGGGCTACGAGCAGTACTTC.

The chain is built from TRBV15 and TRBJ2-1; unclear D gene. The CDR3 is 13 amino acids. CDR1 and CDR2 from the germline V gene are LNHNV and YYDKDF (reference sequence). V lost 0 bases, J lost 3 bases, and 3 bases lay in between. The DNA for the CDR3 is TGTGCCACCAGCAGAGATTTCTACAATGAGCAGTTCTTC. It codes for CATSRDFYNEQFF.

This clonotype has a count of ten or more. The chain combines TRBV18 with TRBJ2-2; 11 bases align to TRBD2. The CDR3 loop spans 14 amino acids. J lost 5 bases, V lost 5 bases, and 1 base had no gene match. The germline V gene has CDR1 KGHSH and CDR2 LQKENI. The CDR3 loop reads CASSGTSGTGELFF. CDR3 sequence (DNA): TGTGCCAGCTCAGGGACTAGCGGAACCGGGGAGCTGTTTTTT.

This clonotype was recorded many times. The chain is built from TRBV28 and TRBJ1-1; no definite D call. Germline lookup yields CDR1 MDHEN and CDR2 SYDVKM. The CDR3 has 15 amino acids. V lost 7 bases, J lost 2 bases, and 17 bases lay in between. Written as DNA, the CDR3 is TGTGCCAGCACTAACCTTGCAGGCGATAACACTGAAGCTTTCTTT. Translating gives CASTNLAGDNTEAFF.

This clonotype was seen repeatedly, ten times or more. The chain uses TRBV30 and TRBJ2-1, with a tentative D call TRBD2 (6 bases). V was pared by 3 bases and J by 3 bases, with 12 bases between. CDR3 size: 14 residues. The V gene's germline CDR1 is GTSNPN and CDR2 SVGIG (reference sequence). CDR3 protein: CAWSTGTYYNEQFF. DNA for the CDR3: TGTGCCTGGAGCACTGGGACTTACTACAATGAGCAGTTCTTC.

About this clonotype itself: This sequence may be a read error, since a much larger clone differs from it by one base. The rearrangement links TRBV11-1 to TRBJ2-7; D gene uncertain. V was cut by 5 bases and J by 2 bases, with 16 bases left in between. CDR1 is SGHAT, CDR2 FQDESV, per germline (reference sequence). The CDR3 is 15 amino acids. CDR3 DNA sequence: TGTGCCAGCAGCCCAAACTCCTATAATCCCTACGAGCAGTACTTC. Translated, it gives CASSPNSYNPYEQYF.

A few counts support this clonotype. This chain links TRBV7-2 with TRBJ1-2; 7 bases are shared with TRBD1. Germline V gene data show CDR1 as SGHTA and CDR2 as FQGNSA. Trimming cost V 5 bases and J 7 bases; bases outside gene matches: 7. The CDR3 has 13 residues. The CDR3 protein is CASSPGGVGGYTF. The CDR3 coding sequence is TGTGCCAGCAGCCCAGGGGGGGTAGGTGGCTACACCTTC. The complete variable domain, with remaining parts taken from reference TRBV7-2 and TRBJ1-2, reads GAGVSQSPSNKVTEKGKDVELRCDPISGHTALYWYRQSLGQGLEFLIYFQGNSAPDKSGLPSDRFSAERTGGSVSTLTIQRTQQEDSAVYLCASSPGGVGGYTFGSGTRLTVV.

The chain is built from TRBV20-1 and TRBJ1-5, with D perhaps matching TRBD1 (6 bases). The CDR3 is made up of 15 amino acids. Trimming pared 4 bases from V and 2 bases from J, leaving 15 bases between. The germline V gene has CDR1 DFQATT and CDR2 SNEGSKA (reference sequence). The CDR3: CSANTQGGGNQPQHF. In DNA, the CDR3 is TGCAGTGCTAATACACAGGGCGGCGGCAATCAGCCCCAGCATTTT.

This clonotype was counted between two and nine times. The genes are TRBV29-1 and TRBJ1-4; possibly TRBD1 for D (6 bases). The CDR3 runs 11 residues. Trimming took off 3 bases at V and 7 bases at J, with 6 bases between the two ends. In germline, CDR1 is SQVTM, CDR2 ANQGSEA. This CDR3 is CSVDRGEKLFF. DNA for the CDR3: TGCAGCGTTGACAGGGGTGAAAAACTGTTTTTT.

This clonotype has a handful of counts. The genes are TRBV10-3 and TRBJ2-7, with D possibly being TRBD2 (5 bases). This CDR3 is built from 15 residues. V lost 4 bases, J lost 1 base, and 14 bases lay in between. CDR1 and CDR2 from the germline V gene are ENHRY and SYGVKD. The CDR3 DNA reads as TGTGCCATCAGTGCCGGGAACCACGCATCCTACGAGCAGTACTTC. Amino acid sequence: CAISAGNHASYEQYF.

This clonotype was observed a handful of times. The gene calls are TRBV7-3 and TRBJ1-1, with a possible D match to TRBD1 (6 bases). The CDR3 extends over 16 amino acids. Germline CDR1 and CDR2: SGHTA and FQGTGA. Deletions cut 4 bases from V and 3 bases from J, with 18 bases between. The CDR3 region is CASSSQGVQGHTEAFF. The CDR3 DNA reads as TGTGCCAGCAGCTCGCAAGGCGTTCAGGGGCACACTGAAGCTTTCTTT.

This rearrangement joins TRBV9 to TRBJ2-6; 9 positions agree with TRBD1. This CDR3 spans 19 amino acids. The ends lost 0 bases at V and 3 bases at J; junction bases unmatched: 10. Germline V gene lookup returns CDR1 SGDLS and CDR2 YYNGEE. The CDR3 DNA reads TGTGCCAGCAGCGTAGCTAGGGACAGGGAAACGATTGGGGCCAACGTCCTGACTTTC. This gives the protein CASSVARDRETIGANVLTF. Variable domain in full (rest from reference TRBV9 and TRBJ2-6): DSGVTQTPKHLITATGQRVTLRCSPRSGDLSVYWYQQSLDQGLQFLIQYYNGEERAKGNILERFSAQQFPDLHSELNLSSLELGDSALYFCASSVARDRETIGANVLTFGAGSRLTVL.

This clonotype was observed many times. DNA for the CDR3: TGTGCCAGCAGTTACGCGGGGACAGGGGGACTTGGCTACACCTTC. This sequence encodes CASSYAGTGGLGYTF. The gene calls are TRBV6-5 and TRBJ1-2; TRBD1 agrees at 11 bases. The germline V gene has CDR1 MNHEY and CDR2 SVGAGI. With V trimmed by 2 bases and J by 7 bases, 6 bases remained unmatched. This CDR3 has 15 amino acids.

This sequence joins TRBV3-1 and TRBJ1-3; D uncertain. CDR1 LGHDT and CDR2 YNNKEL come from the germline V gene (reference sequence). The CDR3 has 15 amino acids. Deletions cut 6 bases from V and 8 bases from J, with 20 bases between. The DNA for the CDR3 is TGTGCCAGCAGTGCGATTGCTGGCTTCGGGGACACCATATATTTT. This translates into CASSAIAGFGDTIYF.

The chain couples TRBV24-1 to TRBJ2-3; 8 nucleotides match TRBD2. The V gene's germline CDR1 is KGHDR and CDR2 SFDVKD. The junction had 8 bases not matched to a gene; V was cut back by 9 bases and J by 1 base. The CDR3 is 15 amino acids. The CDR3 DNA follows: TGTGCCACCGGAGAGCGGGAGCGGGGCACAGATACGCAGTATTTT. As protein: CATGERERGTDTQYF.

The J gene is TRBJ2-7, the V gene TRBV2; D possibly corresponds to TRBD2 (5 bases). Trimming took 11 bases from V and 0 from J, leaving 11 bases between them. Germline CDR1 reads SNHLY; CDR2 reads FYNNEI. This CDR3 has 12 residues. In DNA form, the CDR3 reads TGTGCCGGCGGGTCATACTCCTACGAGCAGTACTTC. Translating it yields CAGGSYSYEQYF.

V and J are TRBV11-3 and TRBJ2-2; 10 positions match TRBD1. The CDR3 extends over 15 amino acids. Unmatched junction bases numbered 4, after V lost 0 bases and J lost 9 bases. Germline CDR1 is SGHNT and CDR2 is YENEEA. Here the CDR3 reads CASSLDLTGGRELFF. As DNA, the CDR3 is TGTGCCAGCAGCTTAGATTTGACAGGGGGCCGGGAGCTGTTTTTT.